Listed here are 27 T cell receptor beta chains from one sample, sequenced in a study of T cell responses to AZD1222 COVID-19 vaccine. Profiling relied on immunoSEQ multiplex PCR, and the TCRdb table lists in-frame clones only, not all of them. The table lists 80,000 to 100,000 clones, more than 85% of them singletons. Sequencing was performed on peripheral blood, taken on day 0 of AZD1222 vaccination. The receptors here all came from an adult in good health.

V is TRBV6-6 and J is TRBJ1-5; D perhaps matches TRBD1 (6 bases). V lost 9 bases and J 7 bases, leaving 16 bases between the germline ends. Germline lookup yields CDR1 MNHNY and CDR2 SVGAGI (reference sequence). This CDR3 region has 13 residues. The CDR3 protein is CASLGRGSQPQHF. CDR3 sequence (DNA): TGTGCCAGTCTCGGCAGGGGCTCGCAGCCCCAGCATTTT.

The CDR3 is CASRRQGPYGYTF. The CDR3 DNA reads as TGTGCCAGCAGGAGACAGGGCCCCTATGGCTACACCTTC. The V and J genes are TRBV27 and TRBJ1-2, with 7 bases identical to TRBD1. This CDR3 region has 13 residues. CDR1 is MNHEY and CDR2 is SMNVEV in the germline V gene (reference sequence). The ends lost 6 bases at V and 4 bases at J; junction bases unmatched: 5.

V is TRBV27 and J is TRBJ1-2; D is perhaps TRBD1 (6 bases). Trimming pared 5 bases from V and 5 bases from J, leaving 15 bases between. This CDR3 is 14 amino acids long. Germline loops: CDR1 MNHEY, CDR2 SMNVEV (reference sequence). The CDR3 sequence: CASSLGGLPYGYTF. CDR3 in DNA: TGTGCCAGCAGTCTAGGGGGACTTCCATATGGCTACACCTTC.

The chain uses TRBV5-4 and TRBJ1-3; D not resolved. CDR3 length equals 14 residues. Trimming removed 1 base at V and 1 base at J, with 6 bases between. Per germline, CDR1 SGHNT and CDR2 YYREEE (reference sequence). CDR3 DNA sequence: TGTGCCAGCAGCTTGTTTAATTCTGGAAACACCATATATTTT. It codes for CASSLFNSGNTIYF.

The J gene is TRBJ1-2, the V gene TRBV29-1, with a tentative D call TRBD1 (5 bases). Germline lookup yields CDR1 SQVTM and CDR2 ANQGSEA. The V gene lost 6 bases and the J gene lost 4 bases, with 12 bases spanning the gap. This CDR3 comprises 12 residues. The CDR3 DNA is TGCAGCGTAAGACAGAGGTCCTATGGCTACACCTTC. Translation: CSVRQRSYGYTF.

CDR3 coding DNA: TGTGCCAGCAGCCAAATGGGAGAGACCTACGAGCAGTACTTC. It is translated as CASSQMGETYEQYF. The V gene is TRBV3-1 (or the pseudogene TRBV3-2), the J gene TRBJ2-7; D is possibly TRBD2 (5 bases). The CDR3 totals 14 residues. Germline CDR1 reads LGHDT; CDR2 reads YNNKEL (reference sequence). The ends were cut back, 2 bases at V and 2 bases at J, with 10 bases in the middle.

This chain joins TRBV5-4 and TRBJ2-2, with 8 bases that match TRBD2. The germline gives CDR1 SGHNT, CDR2 YYREEE (reference sequence). This CDR3 is 15 amino acids long. V was pared by 5 bases and J by 6 bases, with 9 bases of the junction left unmatched. CDR3 sequence reads: CASSRAGDGPGELFF. CDR3 DNA: TGTGCCAGCAGTCGAGCGGGAGACGGCCCCGGGGAGCTGTTTTTT. Together with reference TRBV5-4 and TRBJ2-2, the CDR3 gives the full variable domain: ETGVTQSPTHLIKTRGQQVTLRCSSQSGHNTVSWYQQALGQGPQFIFQYYREEENGRGNFPPRFSGLQFPNYSSELNVNALELDDSALYLCASSRAGDGPGELFFGEGSRLTVL.

V gene TRBV6-6 combines with J gene TRBJ1-1; D is perhaps TRBD1 (5 bases). Trimming pared 5 bases from V and 0 bases from J, leaving 10 bases between. Germline V lookup: CDR1 MNHNY, CDR2 SVGAGI (reference sequence). The CDR3 is made up of 14 amino acids. As DNA, the CDR3 is TGTGCCAGCAGTGACGGGGGTTTGAACACTGAAGCTTTCTTT. This sequence encodes CASSDGGLNTEAFF.

The chain couples TRBV6-5 to TRBJ2-5; D is undetermined. V lost 5 bases to trimming and J lost 5 bases, with 12 bases between them. The V gene's germline CDR1 is MNHEY and CDR2 SVGAGI. This CDR3 is built from 13 residues. CDR3 nucleotide sequence: TGTGCCAGCAGTAGGGCCTGGCGGGAGACCCAGTACTTC. Its protein is CASSRAWRETQYF.

The gene calls are TRBV7-9 and TRBJ2-7; 10 nucleotides line up with TRBD1. CDR3 length: 13 amino acids. CDR1 SEHNR and CDR2 FQNEAQ come from the germline V gene (reference sequence). V trimming: 5 bases; J trimming: 4 bases; junction bases outside the gene matches: 2. The CDR3 DNA reads as TGTGCCAGCAGCCGGGACAGGGGTTACGAGCAGTACTTC. It encodes CASSRDRGYEQYF.

This rearrangement joins TRBV4-2 to TRBJ1-1; unclear D gene. The CDR3 totals 19 residues. Trimming left V 1 base short and J 0 bases short, with 21 bases between. CDR1 LGHNA and CDR2 YNFKEQ come from the germline V gene. CDR3 coding DNA: TGTGCCAGCAGCCAAGGGCCGGGTGGGGAAATCCACATGAACACTGAAGCTTTCTTT. It encodes CASSQGPGGEIHMNTEAFF.

The chain couples TRBV6-5 to TRBJ1-2, with TRBD1 identical over 10 bases. The length of the CDR3 is 15 residues. J was trimmed by 4 bases and V by 8 bases; bases with no gene match: 10. Germline CDR1 reads MNHEY; CDR2 reads SVGAGI. DNA of the CDR3: TGTGCCAGCGGGGACAGGGGCCAGTTAATCTATGGCTACACCTTC. This translates into CASGDRGQLIYGYTF.

The rearrangement links TRBV6-5 to TRBJ1-6; no definite D call. The CDR3 has 13 amino acids. Trimming took 1 base from V and 7 from J, leaving 5 bases between them. Germline assignment: CDR1 MNHEY and CDR2 SVGAGI. The CDR3 region has the DNA TGTGCCAGCAGTTACTTTCTGAATTCACCCCTCCACTTT. It yields the protein CASSYFLNSPLHF.

The J gene is TRBJ2-1, the V gene TRBV7-6; 13 nucleotides agree with TRBD2. The CDR3 is made up of 17 amino acids. Per the germline V gene, CDR1 is SGHVS and CDR2 is FNYEAQ. V shed 2 bases, J shed 5 bases, and the junction held 6 bases outside the gene matches. The CDR3 DNA is TGTGCCAGCAGCTTACGGGGACTAGCGGGGAAAGACAATGAGCAGTTCTTC. Protein sequence: CASSLRGLAGKDNEQFF.

The chain has TRBV27 and TRBJ2-3; the D gene is possibly TRBD2 (5 bases). Germline V gene sequence: CDR1 MNHEY, CDR2 SMNVEV (reference sequence). CDR3 length: 18 residues. The V gene lost 2 bases and the J gene lost 2 bases, with 20 bases spanning the gap. This CDR3 is CASSLGGFGTTNTDTQYF. As DNA, the CDR3 is TGTGCCAGCAGTTTAGGCGGGTTTGGCACAACTAACACAGATACGCAGTATTTT.

V is TRBV15 and J is TRBJ1-2; 7 bases fit TRBD1. Trimming took 0 bases from V and 2 from J; bases not matched to a gene: 15. The CDR3 runs 19 residues. Germline V gene lookup returns CDR1 LNHNV and CDR2 YYDKDF (reference sequence). CDR3 region: CATSRDLLAEDRRNYGYTF. In DNA, the CDR3 is TGTGCCACCAGCAGAGATCTCCTTGCCGAGGACAGGCGAAACTATGGCTACACCTTC.

The chain uses TRBV5-4 and TRBJ2-1; D may be TRBD2 (6 bases). This CDR3 contains 14 residues. V gave up 2 bases and J gave up 3 bases, with 9 bases separating them. Per germline, CDR1 SGHNT and CDR2 YYREEE (reference sequence). The CDR3 is CASSFSGYYNEQFF. The CDR3, as DNA: TGTGCCAGCAGCTTTAGCGGCTACTACAATGAGCAGTTCTTC.

This rearrangement joins TRBV18 to TRBJ2-7; 8 nucleotides align to TRBD2. CDR1 is KGHSH and CDR2 is LQKENI in the germline V gene. The junction had 9 bases not matched to a gene; V was cut back by 6 bases and J by 5 bases. The CDR3 is made up of 14 amino acids. The CDR3 region has the DNA TGTGCCAGCTCGCCCGACACGGGAGGGGACGAGCAGTACTTC. Translation: CASSPDTGGDEQYF.

This clone has a single count. The V call is TRBV19, the J call TRBJ1-5; D unclear. This CDR3 has 15 amino acids. Germline values: CDR1 LNHDA, CDR2 SQIVND (reference sequence). The ends were cut back, 3 bases at V and 2 bases at J, with 11 bases in the middle. CDR3: CASSIRRTGNQPQHF. Written as DNA, the CDR3 is TGTGCCAGTAGTATCCGGCGGACCGGCAATCAGCCCCAGCATTTT.

The chain has TRBV9 and TRBJ1-6; a possible D gene is TRBD1 (5 bases). Germline lookup yields CDR1 SGDLS and CDR2 YYNGEE. The CDR3 runs 16 residues. The V end lost 3 bases, the J end lost 8 bases, and 18 bases lay between the germline ends. CDR3 in amino acids: CASSATGTGVYSPLHF. The CDR3 DNA sequence: TGTGCCAGCAGCGCTACCGGGACGGGGGTATATTCACCCCTCCACTTT.

The V gene is TRBV28, the J gene TRBJ2-2; 7 bases are shared with TRBD1. Germline CDR1 and CDR2: MDHEN and SYDVKM. V shed 3 bases, J shed 7 bases, and the junction held 8 bases outside the gene matches. The CDR3 loop spans 15 amino acids. The DNA for the CDR3 is TGTGCCAGCAGTTTGGGACAGCTCTTAGGCGGGGAGCTGTTTTTT. Protein sequence: CASSLGQLLGGELFF.

A single count supports this clone. The CDR3 nucleotides read TGTGCCAGCAGTTCAGGGGTCCGCGGAGAAGCTTTCTTT. It codes for CASSSGVRGEAFF. The chain carries TRBV6-5 and TRBJ1-1; a weak D match, TRBD1 (6 bases). The CDR3 is 13 residues long. The ends were cut back, 4 bases at V and 8 bases at J, with 14 bases in the middle. Germline V lookup: CDR1 MNHEY, CDR2 SVGAGI.

This chain links TRBV19 with TRBJ1-6; 7 bases fit TRBD1. J was trimmed by 8 bases and V by 9 bases; bases with no gene match: 4. The germline gives CDR1 LNHDA, CDR2 SQIVND (reference sequence). The CDR3 is 12 amino acids. Here the CDR3 reads CASWDSHSPLHF. DNA for the CDR3: TGTGCCAGCTGGGACAGCCATTCACCCCTCCACTTT.

The chain combines TRBV27 with TRBJ2-3; 7 bases map to TRBD2. The germline V gene encodes CDR1 MNHEY and CDR2 SMNVEV (reference sequence). V lost 5 bases to trimming and J lost 2 bases; unmatched junction nucleotides: 7. The CDR3 loop spans 15 amino acids. In DNA, the CDR3 is TGTGCCAGCAGTACCTCCGGGACTACCACAGATACGCAGTATTTT. Its translation: CASSTSGTTTDTQYF.

J is TRBJ2-7 and V is TRBV4-2; D gene uncertain. This CDR3 region has 14 residues. Germline assignment: CDR1 LGHNA and CDR2 YNFKEQ. Deletions cut 1 base from V and 2 bases from J, with 9 bases between. In DNA, the CDR3 is TGTGCCAGCAGCCAAGGTTTGAGGACCTACGAGCAGTACTTC. Its protein is CASSQGLRTYEQYF.

The chain links TRBV5-1 to TRBJ1-6; 10 nucleotides agree with TRBD1. V shed 4 bases and J 7 bases; nucleotides not matched to a gene: 8. CDR1 is SGHRS and CDR2 is YFSETQ in the germline V gene. The CDR3 totals 16 residues. CDR3 protein: CASSQRQGARNSPLHF. The CDR3, as DNA: TGCGCCAGCAGCCAAAGACAGGGGGCGAGGAATTCACCCCTCCACTTT.

Details on this clone: Other DNA sequences in this specimen translate into the identical CDR3. This chain links TRBV4-3 with TRBJ1-4; TRBD1 matches 9 bases. Germline CDR1 LGHNA, CDR2 YSLEER. V was clipped by 4 bases and J by 8 bases; unmatched bases: 5. There are 14 residues in the CDR3. The CDR3 DNA reads TGCGCCAGCAGCCGAACAGGGGGCGGGGAAAAACTGTTTTTT. Its protein is CASSRTGGGEKLFF.